The clone carrying this TCR beta chain rates as medium-sized. Its cognate antigen is unknown. As it was prepared, the TCRbeta library received unique molecular identifiers. TCRdb processed the PCR reads anew with MiXCR; each CDR3 protein has one entry. The table has 7,300 or so distinct CDR3 sequences, about a sixth seen once. This sample was taken from a study of T-cell reconstitution after alpha-beta-depleted transplantation in children. Germline CDR1 is MNHNS and CDR2 is SASEGT. This CDR3 spans 12 amino acids. Trimming left V 2 bases short and J 8 bases short, with 9 bases between. Study-level findings and limits: T-cell numbers and diversity one year post-transplant derived largely from freshly generated T cells. Reportedly, roughly two months post-transplant, alpha-beta T cells arose from several hundred expanded graft clones. Certain patients had high TCRbeta diversity at day 60, and it came from recipient T cells and thymic progenitors that survived.

The sequencing used PBMCs, collected before TCRalphabeta/CD19-depleted stem cell transplant. The rearrangement joins TRBV6-1 to TRBJ1-1; possibly TRBD1 for D (5 bases). The receptor comes from a boy under 10 years old with acute lymphoblastic leukemia, due to receive a stem cell transplant. CDR3 DNA sequence: TGTGCCAGCAGTGAATACCCAGGGGAAGCTTTCTTT. Encoded protein: CASSEYPGEAFF.